This T cell receptor beta chain was found in a study of T cell repertoires in cytomegalovirus infection. TCRdb re-called the reads with MiXCR, one entry per CDR3 protein. The table includes under 800,000 distinct CDR3 sequences, about 24% detected once. This clonotype has ten or more counts. Its specificity is not known. CDR1 and CDR2 from the germline V gene are SNHLY and FYNNEI. V lost 8 bases and J lost 0; bases outside the gene matches: 7. CDR3 size: 15 residues. Study outcomes and limitations: The ex vivo response was dominated by HLA-C-restricted CMV-specific TCR beta clonotypes.

The sequenced material came from CD8+ T cells from PBMCs. This TCR was recovered from a human donor in good health (CMV status not recorded). Some clones in this sample may be carry-over from other donors' samples. The rearrangement joins TRBV2 to TRBJ1-2; 9 bases map to TRBD1. The CDR3 sequence: CASPGQGNPNYGYTF. CDR3 bases: TGTGCCAGCCCAGGACAGGGGAATCCTAACTATGGCTACACCTTC.